The source of this T cell receptor (beta chain) is a study of CD8+CD57+ T cells in acquired aplastic anemia (dated by TCRdb to the late 2010s). As for the study more broadly: On average, sorted CD4+ and CD8+ cells yielded 3.2 ug of extracted DNA, with a range of roughly 0.18 to 30 ug. A CD8+CD57+ expansion meant a frequency higher than the mean frequency seen in healthy subjects. Results and caveats for the whole study, not just this receptor: CD8+ Simpson's diversity did not differ significantly between patients and healthy controls (P=0.060). Fewer than 35 CD8+ CDR3 sequences were found to be shared between patients and controls, but these sequences appeared to be highly expressed in patients and within the immunodominant clones of the patients.

Notes on this clonotype: Its target antigen remains unknown. Base qualities are missing; no much larger clone stands one base away.

Expansion of CD8+CD57+ cells had been shown by flow cytometry in the patients chosen for sequencing. All patients had severe acquired aplastic anemia diagnosed by International Study of Aplastic Anemia and Agranulocytosis and Camitta criteria. Patients had received no therapy at the time of blood sampling. TCR repertoires of sorted CD4+ and CD8+ blood T cells from severe aplastic anemia patients and healthy subjects were deep-sequenced in the study. Patients were enrolled in the USA under clinicaltrials.gov protocols 00001620, 01623167, 00001397, 00071045, 00081523 and 00961064. Ficoll-Paque density gradient centrifugation was used to isolate peripheral blood mononuclear cells. Before DNA was extracted, CD4+ and CD8+ T cells were sorted using either FACS or magnetic beads. Via the germline V gene, CDR1 is SGHTA and CDR2 FQGTGA. The cysteine opens and the phenylalanine closes a CDR3 of 13 amino acids. The entry retains the CDR3 DNA only, 39 bases that are in frame from base 1. The germline ends are 13 bases apart after V is trimmed by 7 bases and J by 3 bases.

Profiling of TCR beta VDJ combinations and CDR3 sequences used genomic DNA as the template. An Illumina HiSeq 2000 was used for TCR repertoire sequencing. The original pipeline was this. Repertoires were assessed using TRBV/TRBJ rearrangement plots, CDR3 size and DJ length profiles, and Simpson's diversity index. The most abundant DNA sequence in the deep sequencing data was defined as the immunodominant clone. CDR3 amino acid sequences were screened for sharing across subjects and compared with published repertoires and the VDJdb database. TCRdb itself trimmed the public reads at Q25 with fastp, ran MiXCR and retained productive beta chains. Rows with one shared CDR3 protein collapse into an entry with the most common genes and DNA. TCRdb's processing, not the authors' own work, is the source of the V and J calls. The sample contains about 180,000 distinct CDR3 sequences, around 50% of them found a single time. The ten most abundant clones make up approximately 12% of the sample.

Sequenced material: sorted CD4+, CD8+, or CD8+CD57+ T cells (not recorded which) from PBMCs. The sequence links TRBV7-3 to TRBJ2-7, with TRBD1 perhaps the D gene, on 6 matching bases. The origin of this receptor is a human donor with aplastic anemia. The base sequence is TGTGCCAGCACATTGACAGGAATCTACGAGCAGTACTTC. Its protein is CASTLTGIYEQYF. The reference TRBV7-3 and TRBJ2-7 proteins fill in what lies around the CDR3, so the full variable domain reads GAGVSQTPSNKVTEKGKYVELRCDPISGHTALYWYRQSLGQGPEFLIYFQGTGAADDSGLPNDRFFAVRPEGSVSTLKIQRTERGDSAVYLCASTLTGIYEQYFGPGTRLTVT.